Below, one TCR beta chain is given with its context. This clone was picked up one time. The clone's antigen remains unknown. Per-base quality was not reported, and no clone a single base away is much larger than it. Sample time point, as interpreted from the label and publication: about 28 days (+/-7) after the second vaccine dose. AZD1222 recipients with second doses at about 4 weeks or about 12 weeks were pooled, because spike-specific TCR depth and breadth did not differ between schedules. Vaccinee samples were obtained from the UK trials COV001 and COV002, which included a single-blind randomized controlled phase 2/3 trial of AZD1222 (ChAdOx1 nCoV-19) in healthy adults. Trial participant PBMC samples were collected at day 0 and day 28 after the second dose for TCRbeta chain sequencing. The data are from a study of T cell responses to AZD1222 COVID-19 vaccine (dated by TCRdb to the early 2020s). Background on the whole study: A total of 233 trial participants underwent TCR sequencing, of whom nearly 210 had received two doses of AZD1222 and around 25 had received two doses of the MenACWY control vaccine. Trial participants were enrolled by age into 18-55, 56-69 and 70-plus year subgroups, with 148, 28 and 57 TCR-sequenced participants respectively.

In the germline V gene (reference sequence), CDR1 corresponds to SGHKS and CDR2 to YYEKEE. The CDR3, from cysteine to phenylalanine, totals 14 residues. The kept DNA is CDR3 alone, 42 bases in frame from the first base. Trimming removed 1 base from V and 6 bases from J, leaving 13 bases between the germline ends. The CDR3 regions of human TCRbeta chains were analyzed by immunosequencing. From the authors' description of their analysis: TCRs in the repertoires were compared against a reference library of SARS-CoV-2-specific TCRs that had been generated with the MIRA antigen-specificity platform. Breadth was defined as the fraction of unique TCRs that were SARS-CoV-2-associated. Depth was defined as the fraction of total T cells that were SARS-CoV-2-associated. Using the MIRA data, every spike-specific TCR was mapped to the spike region that the TCR reacted to and assigned to either a CD4 or a CD8 class. Log10-transformed breadth and depth values were compared by one-way ANOVA with Sidak's multiple comparisons tests. This immuneACCESS table, as held by TCRdb, lists in-frame sequences with V and J called but not all clones. Of the missing ones, under half trace to an unresolved V gene in checked studies; the others have no known cause. V and J calls and clone size come straight from that table; D and trimming were deduced from the DNA. For this sample there are about 140,000 clones; about 93% appear just once. The leading ten clones occupy roughly 4% of the sample.

General study outcomes and caveats: A significant rise in spike-specific TCR breadth and depth was observed after two AZD1222 doses relative to day 0 and relative to MenACWY recipients. Because no day 14 peak-response samples were available, repertoires were characterized only after the peak T cell response. The whole spike protein was spanned by vaccine-associated CD4 TCRs, and dominant responses were seen in regions 160-218 and 743-854. Reportedly, almost half of the unique spike-specific TCRs recognized epitopes lying outside the regions that are mutated in the B.1.351 and B.1.1.7 variants. The 56-69-year group was small, and its depth increase did not reach significance, likely because of low power. Conclusions about previously exposed vaccinees are limited because only six or seven AZD1222 recipients were SARS-CoV-2 seropositive at baseline. Participants were mostly white British and included more females than males, and it was suggested by the authors that clonal diversity may have been underestimated.

The clonotype originates from an adult who received the AZD1222 COVID-19 vaccine. The V gene is TRBV5-5 and the J gene is TRBJ1-1, with an unclear D gene assignment. Sequences were derived from peripheral blood, sampled 28 days after the second AZD1222 dose. The DNA sequence reads TGTGCCAGCAGCTTGTACCGGGCCAGCGCTGAAGCTTTCTTT. Protein translation: CASSLYRASAEAFF.